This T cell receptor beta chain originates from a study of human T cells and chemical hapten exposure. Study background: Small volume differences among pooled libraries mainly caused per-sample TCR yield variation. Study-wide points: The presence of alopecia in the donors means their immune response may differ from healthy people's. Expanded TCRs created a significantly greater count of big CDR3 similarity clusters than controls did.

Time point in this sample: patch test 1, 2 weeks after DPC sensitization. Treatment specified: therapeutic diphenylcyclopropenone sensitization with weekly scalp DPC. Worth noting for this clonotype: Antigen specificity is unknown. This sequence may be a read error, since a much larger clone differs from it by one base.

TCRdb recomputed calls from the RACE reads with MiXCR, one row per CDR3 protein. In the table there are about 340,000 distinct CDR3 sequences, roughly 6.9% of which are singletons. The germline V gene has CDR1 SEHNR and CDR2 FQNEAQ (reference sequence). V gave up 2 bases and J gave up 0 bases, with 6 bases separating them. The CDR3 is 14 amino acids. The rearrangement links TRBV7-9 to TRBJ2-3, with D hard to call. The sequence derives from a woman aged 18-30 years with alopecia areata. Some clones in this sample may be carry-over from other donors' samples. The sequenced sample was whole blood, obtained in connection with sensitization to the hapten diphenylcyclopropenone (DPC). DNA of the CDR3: TGTGCCAGCAGCTTAACCACTAGCACAGATACGCAGTATTTT. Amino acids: CASSLTTSTDTQYF. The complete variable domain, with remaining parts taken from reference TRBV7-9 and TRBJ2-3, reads DTGVSQNPRHKITKRGQNVTFRCDPISEHNRLYWYRQTLGQGPEFLTYFQNEAQLEKSRLLSDRFSAERPKGSFSTLEIQRTEQGDSAMYLCASSLTTSTDTQYFGPGTRLTVL.